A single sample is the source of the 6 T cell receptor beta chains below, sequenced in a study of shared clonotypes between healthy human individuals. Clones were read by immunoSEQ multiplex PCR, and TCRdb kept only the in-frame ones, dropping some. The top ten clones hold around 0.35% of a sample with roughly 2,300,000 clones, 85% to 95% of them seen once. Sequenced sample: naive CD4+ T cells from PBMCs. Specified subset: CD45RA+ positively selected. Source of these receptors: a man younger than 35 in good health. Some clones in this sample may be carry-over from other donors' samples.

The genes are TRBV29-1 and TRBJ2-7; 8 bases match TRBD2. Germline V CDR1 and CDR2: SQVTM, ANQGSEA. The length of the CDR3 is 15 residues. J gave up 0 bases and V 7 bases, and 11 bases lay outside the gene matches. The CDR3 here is CSAASGRDTSYEQYF. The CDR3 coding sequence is TGCAGCGCTGCATCCGGGAGGGACACCTCCTACGAGCAGTACTTC.

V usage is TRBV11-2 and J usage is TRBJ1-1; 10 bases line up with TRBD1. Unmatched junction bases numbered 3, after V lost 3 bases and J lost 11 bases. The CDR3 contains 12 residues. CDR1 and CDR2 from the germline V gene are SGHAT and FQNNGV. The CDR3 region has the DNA TGTGCCAGCAGCTTCGGACAGGGGGGGGCTTTCTTT. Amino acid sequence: CASSFGQGGAFF.

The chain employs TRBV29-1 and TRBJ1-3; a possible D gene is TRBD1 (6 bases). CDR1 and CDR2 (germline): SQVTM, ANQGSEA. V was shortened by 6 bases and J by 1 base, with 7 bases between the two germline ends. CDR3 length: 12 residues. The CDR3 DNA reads TGCAGCGTACAGGGTTCTGGAAACACCATATATTTT. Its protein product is CSVQGSGNTIYF.

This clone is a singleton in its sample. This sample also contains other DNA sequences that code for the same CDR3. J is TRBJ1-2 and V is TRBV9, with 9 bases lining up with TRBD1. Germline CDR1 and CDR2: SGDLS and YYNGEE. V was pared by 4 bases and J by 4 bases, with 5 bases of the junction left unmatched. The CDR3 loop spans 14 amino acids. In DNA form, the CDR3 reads TGTGCCAGCAGCCCCGGACAGGGGCCCTATGGCTACACCTTC. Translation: CASSPGQGPYGYTF. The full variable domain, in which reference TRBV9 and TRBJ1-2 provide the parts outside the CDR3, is DSGVTQTPKHLITATGQRVTLRCSPRSGDLSVYWYQQSLDQGLQFLIQYYNGEERAKGNILERFSAQQFPDLHSELNLSSLELGDSALYFCASSPGQGPYGYTFGSGTRLTVV.

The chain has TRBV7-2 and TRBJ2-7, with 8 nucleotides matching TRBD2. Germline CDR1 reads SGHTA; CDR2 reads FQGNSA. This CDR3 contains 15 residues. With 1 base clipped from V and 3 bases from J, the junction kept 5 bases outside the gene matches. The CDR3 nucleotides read TGTGCCAGCAGCTTAGGTCTGCGGGAGGACTACGAGCAGTACTTC. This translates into CASSLGLREDYEQYF. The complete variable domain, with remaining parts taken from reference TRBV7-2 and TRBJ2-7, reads GAGVSQSPSNKVTEKGKDVELRCDPISGHTALYWYRQSLGQGLEFLIYFQGNSAPDKSGLPSDRFSAERTGGSVSTLTIQRTQQEDSAVYLCASSLGLREDYEQYFGPGTRLTVT.

As DNA, the CDR3 is TGTGCCAGCGGAGGGGGGTACCAAGAGACCCAGTACTTC. Encoded protein: CASGGGYQETQYF. This chain connects TRBV7-3 to TRBJ2-5; D possibly matches TRBD1 or TRBD2 (6 bases each). Germline V gives CDR1 SGHTA, CDR2 FQGTGA. V lost 8 bases and J 0 bases, leaving 10 bases between the germline ends. This CDR3 comprises 13 residues.